This TCR beta chain came from a study of shared clonotypes between healthy human individuals. Only CD45RO-negative cells positively selected for CCR7 counted as naive CD8 cells, so terminally differentiated effector memory CD45RA+ cells were excluded. V dropped 4 bases and J dropped 0 bases, with 10 bases sitting between them. CDR1 is SGHAT and CDR2 is FQNNGV in the germline V gene. CDR3 size: 15 residues. Researchers divided each subset's genomic DNA evenly across several immunoSEQ plates. In the authors' methods: Filtering was not the same, since immunoSEQ gave junction-only sequences without quality scores. Profiling relied on immunoSEQ multiplex PCR, and the TCRdb table lists in-frame clones only, not all of them. V, J and clone size derive from that table, while D and trimming were established from the DNA sequence. The sample yields about 2.2 million clones, 93% seen once.

The sequence was obtained from a man aged 18-30 years in good health. Some clones in this sample may be carry-over from other donors' samples. The gene calls are TRBV11-2 and TRBJ1-3; D gene unclear. Sequenced: naive CD8+ T cells from PBMCs. DNA for the CDR3: TGTGCCAGCAGCTACGGAGGGAGCTCTGGAAACACCATATATTTT. It yields the protein CASSYGGSSGNTIYF.